These T cell receptor beta chains were read from a single sample in a study of T cell responses to AZD1222 COVID-19 vaccine. Libraries were prepared by immunoSEQ multiplex PCR; TCRdb keeps only in-frame clonotypes and omits some of them. The top ten hold 9.5% to 15% of the sample, which has 75,000 to 100,000 clones, over 85% seen once. The sequencing used peripheral blood, collected on day 0 of AZD1222 vaccination. These receptors originate from an adult in good health. Both conserved end residues are part of each CDR3. A D gene is named only where the DNA matches it firmly. Size is omitted from some rows. Given values are once, few, many or a class for expanded clones.

d_call,v_call,clone_size,j_call,cdr3_aa,cdr3_nt
TRBD1,TRBV5-1,-,TRBJ1-6,CASSLGTGGDEFYNSPLHF,TGCGCCAGCAGCTTGGGGACAGGGGGAGATGAGTTCTATAATTCACCCCTCCACTTT
TRBD1,TRBV29-1,few,TRBJ2-7,CSVVARDRSYEQYF,TGCAGCGTAGTAGCCCGGGACAGATCCTACGAGCAGTACTTC
-,TRBV7-2,-,TRBJ2-7,CASSLVVLVSLPSYEQYF,TGTGCCAGCAGCTTAGTAGTTTTGGTCAGCCTCCCTTCCTACGAGCAGTACTTC
-,TRBV5-8,-,TRBJ2-1,CASSFQGDEQFF,TGTGCCAGCAGCTTCCAAGGGGATGAGCAGTTCTTC
-,TRBV5-1,-,TRBJ1-6,CASSRDLNNSPLHF,TGCGCCAGCAGCCGGGACCTTAATAATTCACCCCTCCACTTT
-,TRBV27,-,TRBJ1-3,CASSPFKSSGNTIYF,TGTGCCAGCAGTCCTTTCAAGAGCTCTGGAAACACCATATATTTT
-,TRBV28,once,TRBJ1-3,CASTSRSRVGNTIYF,TGTGCCAGCACCTCCCGGAGCAGGGTGGGAAACACCATATATTTT
TRBD1,TRBV7-2,-,TRBJ1-1,CASSLSRGTEAFF,TGTGCCAGCAGCTTAAGCAGGGGGACTGAAGCTTTCTTT
TRBD1,TRBV5-6,-,TRBJ1-3,CASSWVGDRTSGNTIYF,TGTGCCAGCAGCTGGGTGGGGGACAGGACCTCTGGAAACACCATATATTTT
-,TRBV20-1,-,TRBJ1-1,CSVGDGGAFF,TGCAGTGTAGGGGATGGGGGAGCTTTCTTT
TRBD2,TRBV5-4,-,TRBJ2-7,CASSHLTGTKSSYEQYF,TGTGCCAGCAGCCACTTGACCGGGACTAAAAGCTCCTACGAGCAGTACTTC
-,TRBV5-1,-,TRBJ1-2,CASSPHGQVGIYGYTF,TGCGCCAGCAGTCCCCATGGGCAGGTTGGAATCTATGGCTACACCTTC
-,TRBV6-5,few,TRBJ1-2,CASQSPGGYGYTF,TGTGCCAGCCAGAGTCCAGGAGGCTATGGCTACACCTTC
TRBD2,TRBV19,-,TRBJ2-5,CASSIAVGSGANQETQYF,TGTGCCAGTAGTATAGCGGTGGGTAGCGGGGCCAATCAAGAGACCCAGTACTTC
-,TRBV30,-,TRBJ1-1,CAWSSLNTEAFF,TGTGCCTGGAGTAGCTTGAACACTGAAGCTTTCTTT
-,TRBV29-1,-,TRBJ2-7,CSVGPRLTGSYEQYF,TGCAGCGTTGGCCCTCGCTTGACGGGCTCCTACGAGCAGTACTTC
TRBD2,TRBV7-9,-,TRBJ2-4,CASSFRGREAKNIQYF,TGTGCCAGCAGCTTTAGAGGGAGGGAGGCCAAAAACATTCAGTACTTC
TRBD1,TRBV5-1,-,TRBJ1-2,CASSLEGQGPSGYTF,TGCGCCAGCAGCTTGGAGGGACAGGGGCCTTCCGGCTACACCTTC
TRBD2,TRBV2,-,TRBJ2-7,CASSSGGSVEQYF,TGTGCCAGCAGCTCGGGGGGGTCGGTAGAGCAGTACTTC
-,TRBV2,-,TRBJ1-2,CASRRQDDGYTF,TGTGCCAGCAGAAGACAGGACGATGGCTACACCTTC
-,TRBV6-6,-,TRBJ1-1,CASSYPTARNTEAFF,TGTGCCAGCAGTTACCCGACAGCGAGGAACACTGAAGCTTTCTTT
TRBD2,TRBV2,-,TRBJ2-7,CASSEMGGGAVYEQYF,TGTGCCAGCAGTGAAATGGGCGGGGGGGCCGTTTACGAGCAGTACTTC
-,TRBV12-3/TRBV12-4,-,TRBJ1-2,CASSFGSGYTF,TGTGCCAGCAGTTTTGGTAGTGGCTACACCTTC
-,TRBV30,-,TRBJ1-2,CAWTFPGGDSYGYTF,TGTGCCTGGACCTTTCCGGGCGGGGATAGCTATGGCTACACCTTC
-,TRBV27,-,TRBJ2-7,CASSLSGARHEQYF,TGTGCCAGCAGTTTATCGGGGGCGCGCCACGAGCAGTACTTC
TRBD1,TRBV30,once,TRBJ1-5,CAWSRQGSNQPQHF,TGTGCCTGGAGCCGACAGGGTAGCAATCAGCCCCAGCATTTT
TRBD1,TRBV6-5,-,TRBJ1-2,CASTEKTGRGGYTF,TGTGCCAGCACCGAAAAGACAGGGAGGGGGGGCTACACCTTC
-,TRBV3-1/TRBV3-2,-,TRBJ1-6,CASSQVRDGYNSPLHF,TGTGCCAGCAGCCAAGTACGGGATGGCTATAATTCACCCCTCCACTTT
-,TRBV30,-,TRBJ1-2,CARSVGSLYGYTF,TGTGCCCGGAGTGTAGGCTCCCTGTATGGCTACACCTTC
-,TRBV19,-,TRBJ1-4,CASSSQVLANEKLFF,TGTGCCAGTAGTTCTCAGGTTCTTGCTAATGAAAAACTGTTTTTT
-,TRBV29-1,-,TRBJ2-2,CSVQAFNTGELFF,TGCAGCGTTCAGGCCTTTAACACCGGGGAGCTGTTTTTT
TRBD2,TRBV5-1,-,TRBJ2-5,CASSLRRSGGTETQYF,TGCGCCAGCAGCTTGAGGCGGTCGGGGGGAACAGAGACCCAGTACTTC
-,TRBV19,once,TRBJ2-5,CASSDTGRETQYF,TGTGCCAGTAGCGATACAGGGAGGGAGACCCAGTACTTC
-,TRBV7-9,-,TRBJ2-2,CASSLRQGFGELFF,TGTGCCAGCAGCTTACGCCAGGGTTTCGGGGAGCTGTTTTTT
-,TRBV4-2,-,TRBJ1-5,CASSQALEGQPQHF,TGTGCCAGCAGCCAAGCTTTGGAGGGTCAGCCCCAGCATTTT
TRBD2,TRBV15,-,TRBJ2-2,CATSGGLADYTGELFF,TGTGCCACCAGCGGGGGACTAGCGGACTACACCGGGGAGCTGTTTTTT
-,TRBV21-1,-,TRBJ1-1,CASSGWMNTEAFF,TGTGCCAGCAGTGGCTGGATGAACACTGAAGCTTTCTTT
-,TRBV4-3,-,TRBJ1-1,CASSQDGFMANWGTEAFF,TGCGCCAGCAGCCAAGATGGGTTCATGGCAAACTGGGGCACTGAAGCTTTCTTT
-,TRBV7-9,-,TRBJ1-3,CASSSPRSGNTIYF,TGTGCCAGCAGCTCCCCACGCTCTGGAAACACCATATATTTT
-,TRBV10-3,-,TRBJ1-1,CAISDQGIGTEAFF,TGTGCCATCAGTGACCAGGGGATTGGGACTGAAGCTTTCTTT
-,TRBV7-8,-,TRBJ1-3,CASSLDRVAGNTIYF,TGTGCCAGCAGCTTAGACAGGGTAGCCGGAAACACCATATATTTT
-,TRBV5-1,-,TRBJ1-5,CASSLGDGNQPQHF,TGCGCCAGCAGCTTGGGGGACGGGAATCAGCCCCAGCATTTT
TRBD1,TRBV28,-,TRBJ1-6,CASSLRRQGSSYNSPLHF,TGTGCCAGCAGTTTAAGAAGACAGGGCAGCTCCTATAATTCACCCCTCCACTTT
-,TRBV30,-,TRBJ1-6,CAWSVPGGYSPLHF,TGTGCCTGGAGTGTACCGGGCGGCTATTCACCCCTCCACTTT
-,TRBV6-5,-,TRBJ1-3,CASSYGPPRGGNTIYF,TGTGCCAGCAGTTACGGTCCCCCCAGGGGTGGAAACACCATATATTTT
-,TRBV19,-,TRBJ2-3,CASSRYSGEAPDTQYF,TGTGCCAGTAGTAGATACTCGGGGGAAGCGCCAGATACGCAGTATTTT
-,TRBV18,-,TRBJ2-5,CASSPGEETQYF,TGTGCCAGCTCCCCGGGGGAAGAGACCCAGTACTTC
-,TRBV9,-,TRBJ2-1,CASSAYFGEQFF,TGTGCCAGCAGCGCCTATTTTGGGGAGCAGTTCTTC
-,TRBV25-1,-,TRBJ2-3,CASSDGTDTDTQYF,TGTGCCAGCAGCGATGGGACGGACACAGATACGCAGTATTTT
TRBD2,TRBV28,-,TRBJ2-7,CASKQGRLADYEQYF,TGTGCCAGCAAGCAGGGAAGGCTAGCGGACTACGAGCAGTACTTC
-,TRBV7-8,once,TRBJ2-3,CASSSLRVSRTDTQYF,TGTGCCAGCAGCTCCCTCCGAGTATCGCGCACAGATACGCAGTATTTT
-,TRBV12-5,-,TRBJ2-1,CASGLVQWRGEQFF,TGTGCTAGTGGTTTGGTACAGTGGAGGGGTGAGCAGTTCTTC
-,TRBV27,-,TRBJ2-5,CASSLGETQYF,TGTGCCAGCAGTTTAGGAGAGACCCAGTACTTC
-,TRBV7-3,-,TRBJ2-1,CASSLQGTHGGEQFF,TGTGCCAGCAGCTTACAAGGGACCCATGGAGGTGAGCAGTTCTTC
-,TRBV2,-,TRBJ2-2,CASRVDKNTGELFF,TGTGCCAGCAGAGTGGACAAGAACACCGGGGAGCTGTTTTTT
TRBD1,TRBV7-8,few,TRBJ1-1,CASSLPNRGRADTEAFF,TGTGCCAGCAGCTTACCTAACAGGGGGCGCGCGGACACTGAAGCTTTCTTT
-,TRBV5-1,-,TRBJ2-6,CASSPQAAGANVLTF,TGCGCCAGCAGCCCGCAGGCGGCTGGGGCCAACGTCCTGACTTTC
TRBD2,TRBV28,-,TRBJ2-6,CASNVRELAGVGGANVLTF,TGTGCCAGCAACGTCCGGGAACTAGCGGGAGTGGGTGGGGCCAACGTCCTGACTTTC
-,TRBV5-1,-,TRBJ1-2,CASRPDNYGYTF,TGCGCCAGCAGACCAGATAACTATGGCTACACCTTC
-,TRBV3-1/TRBV3-2,once,TRBJ1-4,CASSQGSGRNEKLFF,TGTGCCAGCAGCCAAGGTTCAGGCCGTAATGAAAAACTGTTTTTT